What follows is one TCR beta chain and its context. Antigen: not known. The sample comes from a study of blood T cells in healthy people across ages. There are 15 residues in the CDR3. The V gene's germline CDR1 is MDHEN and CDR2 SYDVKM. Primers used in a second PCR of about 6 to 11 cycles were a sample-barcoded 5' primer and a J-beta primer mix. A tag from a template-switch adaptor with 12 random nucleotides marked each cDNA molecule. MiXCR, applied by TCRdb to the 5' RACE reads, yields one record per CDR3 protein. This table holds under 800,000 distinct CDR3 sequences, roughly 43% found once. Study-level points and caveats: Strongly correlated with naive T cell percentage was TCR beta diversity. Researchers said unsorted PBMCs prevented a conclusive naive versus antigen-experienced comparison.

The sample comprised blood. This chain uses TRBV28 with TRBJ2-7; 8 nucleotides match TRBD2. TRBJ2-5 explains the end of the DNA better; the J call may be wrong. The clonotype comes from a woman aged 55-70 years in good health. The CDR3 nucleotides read TGTGCCAGCAGTTCTGCGGGACTAGGGTTAGAGACCCAGTACTTC. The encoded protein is CASSSAGLGLETQYF.